This T cell receptor beta chain was documented in a study of control samples from healthy donors and cancer patients. This CDR3 region has 12 residues. Trimming removed 5 bases from V and 4 bases from J, with 8 bases in between. CDR1 and CDR2 (germline): SGHTA, FQGTGA. Using immunoSEQ multiplex PCR, the repertoire was profiled, and TCRdb retains in-frame clones only, with some absent. Here the sample spans 70,000 to 90,000 clones, 94% being singletons. Sequences were obtained from blood. This receptor was obtained from a woman aged 40 to 50 in good health. V is TRBV7-3 and J is TRBJ2-5; D not resolved. CDR3 residues: CASSLIGETQYF. In DNA, the CDR3 is TGTGCCAGCAGCCTTATAGGAGAGACCCAGTACTTC.